The 9 T cell receptor beta chains below were found in one sample sequenced in a study of Graves' ophthalmopathy and Graves' hyperthyroidism. Researchers took RNA transcripts and amplified TCR beta CDR3 regions from them. HTBI primers were employed in first-round RT-PCR, then a second-round multiplex PCR followed. MiXCR, run by TCRdb on the multiplex PCR reads, gives a single entry per CDR3 protein. The repertoire includes about 210,000 distinct CDR3 sequences, roughly 27% of them detected once, and approximately 9% sits in the top ten. The sequenced material came from peripheral blood. Every receptor here comes from a man between 50 and 59 years old with Graves' ophthalmopathy.

This clonotype has a single count. The chain couples TRBV20-1 to TRBJ1-5; no reliable D call. CDR3 size: 15 residues. Germline CDR1 DFQATT, CDR2 SNEGSKA (reference sequence). Trimming cost V 2 bases and J 0 bases, with 11 bases left between them. The CDR3 here is CSARQEGYSNQPQHF. In DNA, the CDR3 is TGCAGTGCTAGACAGGAGGGTTATAGCAATCAGCCCCAGCATTTT.

This clonotype showed up many times. The chain couples TRBV10-3 to TRBJ2-5; TRBD2 matches 11 bases. Trimming cost V 4 bases and J 2 bases; bases outside gene matches: 15. CDR1 and CDR2 (germline): ENHRY, SYGVKD. The CDR3 totals 19 residues. CDR3 bases: TGTGCCATCAGTGGCGAAGGGACTAGCGGTTGGGGGTTACAAGAGACCCAGTACTTC. Amino acids: CAISGEGTSGWGLQETQYF.

The gene calls are TRBV6-2 or TRBV6-3 and TRBJ2-5; D possibly uses TRBD1 or TRBD2 (5 bases each). Germline V lookup: CDR1 MNHEY, CDR2 SVGEGT. This CDR3 region has 13 residues. The V and J ends lost 7 bases and 0 bases respectively, with 9 bases between them. The CDR3 spells CASTRGHQETQYF. The CDR3 DNA sequence: TGTGCCAGCACCCGGGGACACCAAGAGACCCAGTACTTC.

The rearrangement uses TRBV12-3 or TRBV12-4 and TRBJ2-7; D remains ambiguous. The V gene lost 1 base and the J gene lost 3 bases, with 10 bases spanning the gap. The CDR3 loop spans 14 amino acids. CDR3 in amino acids: CASSLGIRFYEQYF. CDR3 in DNA: TGTGCCAGCAGTTTAGGCATTAGATTCTACGAGCAGTACTTC.

Many counts were recorded for this clonotype. This rearrangement joins TRBV19 to TRBJ1-5; weak D call: TRBD1 (5 bases). V was cut by 0 bases and J by 8 bases, with 11 bases left in between. Germline CDR1 is LNHDA and CDR2 is SQIVND (reference sequence). The CDR3 runs 14 residues. CDR3 bases: TGTGCCAGTAGTATAGACAGGGCTCAAGAGCCCCAGCATTTT. Translation: CASSIDRAQEPQHF. The variable domain in full, with the rest retrieved from reference TRBV19 and TRBJ1-5, is DGGITQSPKYLFRKEGQNVTLSCEQNLNHDAMYWYRQDPGQGLRLIYYSQIVNDFQKGDIAEGYSVSREKKESFPLTVTSAQKNPTAFYLCASSIDRAQEPQHFGDGTRLSIL.

In this sample, this clonotype turned up many times. The chain has TRBV7-6 and TRBJ2-7; tentative D call: TRBD1 (6 bases). The germline gives CDR1 SGHVS, CDR2 FNYEAQ. With 6 bases removed from V and 5 bases from J, the gap between germline ends came to 14 bases. There are 13 residues in the CDR3. The CDR3 bases are TGTGCCAGCAGTTTAACAGGGTCCGACGAGCAGTACTTC. Translating gives CASSLTGSDEQYF.

This clonotype showed up many times. The chain uses TRBV11-2 and TRBJ2-6, with D perhaps TRBD1 (5 bases). Germline lookup yields CDR1 SGHAT and CDR2 FQNNGV. The CDR3 extends over 18 amino acids. V lost 7 bases and J 0 bases, leaving 19 bases between the germline ends. CDR3 bases: TGTGCCAGCAAACCTGGTGTAGGGGCGAGCTCTGGGGCCAACGTCCTGACTTTC. Amino acids: CASKPGVGASSGANVLTF.

This clonotype appeared many times. The chain has TRBV7-2 and TRBJ1-5; D not resolved. Germline CDR1 SGHTA, CDR2 FQGNSA. Trimming took off 2 bases at V and 9 bases at J, with 14 bases between the two ends. The length of the CDR3 is 14 residues. The CDR3 DNA follows: TGTGCCAGCAGCTTACCCGCCGGGTACGGGCCCCAGCATTTT. This translates into CASSLPAGYGPQHF.

The CDR3 is CASSSRTGLEQYF. Here the CDR3 DNA reads TGTGCCAGCAGTAGCCGGACAGGGCTCGAGCAGTACTTC. J is TRBJ2-7 and V is TRBV6-1; TRBD1 agrees at 8 bases. The CDR3 has 13 amino acids. V lost 5 bases to trimming and J lost 6 bases; unmatched junction nucleotides: 6. Germline values: CDR1 MNHNS, CDR2 SASEGT.